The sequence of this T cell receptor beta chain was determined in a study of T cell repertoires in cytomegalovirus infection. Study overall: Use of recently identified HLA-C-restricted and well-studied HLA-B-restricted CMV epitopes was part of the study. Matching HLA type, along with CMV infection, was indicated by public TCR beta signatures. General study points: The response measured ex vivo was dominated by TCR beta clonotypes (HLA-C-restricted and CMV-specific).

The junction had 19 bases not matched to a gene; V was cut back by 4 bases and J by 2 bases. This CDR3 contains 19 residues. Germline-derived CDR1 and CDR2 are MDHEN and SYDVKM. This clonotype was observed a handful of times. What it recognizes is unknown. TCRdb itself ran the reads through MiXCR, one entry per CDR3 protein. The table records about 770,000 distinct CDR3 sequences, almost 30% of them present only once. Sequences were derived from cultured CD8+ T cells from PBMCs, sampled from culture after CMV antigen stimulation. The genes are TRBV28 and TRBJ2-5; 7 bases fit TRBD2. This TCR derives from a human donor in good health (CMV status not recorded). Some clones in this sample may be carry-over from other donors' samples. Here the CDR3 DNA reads TGTGCCAGCAGTTCCCGGACTAGTCATGGAGGTGGGGGACAAGAGACCCAGTACTTC. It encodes CASSSRTSHGGGGQETQYF.